A selection of T cell receptor beta chains follows, all from one sample in a study of blood T cell repertoires in COVID-19. Produced via immunoSEQ multiplex PCR; TCRdb's table is partial and in-frame only. This sample has about 52,000 clones, with under 90% found just once. The specimen sequenced was peripheral blood. The source is a man aged 65-85 years with acute or convalescent COVID-19. The CDR3 runs from the conserved cysteine through the conserved F or W. D genes are given only for firm matches. Clone sizes are given selectively: once, few, many, or a class where the clone is expanded.

J: TRBJ1-5
size: .
D: .
V: TRBV4-3
CDR3: CASSPHPGREPQHF
DNA: TGCGCCAGCAGCCCCCACCCGGGAAGGGAGCCCCAGCATTTT

J: TRBJ2-2
size: .
D: .
V: TRBV4-2
CDR3: CASSQVDYNTGELFF
DNA: TGTGCCAGCAGCCAAGTGGACTACAACACCGGGGAGCTGTTTTTT

J: TRBJ2-5
size: .
D: TRBD1
V: TRBV2
CDR3: CASNPLRGTGETQYF
DNA: TGTGCCAGCAACCCCCTCCGCGGGACAGGAGAGACCCAGTACTTC

J: TRBJ2-2
size: .
D: .
V: TRBV4-3
CDR3: CASSQQDSLRTGELFF
DNA: TGCGCCAGCAGCCAACAAGACAGCCTGAGGACCGGGGAGCTGTTTTTT

J: TRBJ2-1
size: .
D: TRBD2
V: TRBV7-2
CDR3: CASSWGTSGTYNEQFF
DNA: TGTGCCAGCAGCTGGGGGACTAGCGGTACCTACAATGAGCAGTTCTTC

J: TRBJ1-3
size: once
D: .
V: TRBV14
CDR3: CASSQGFPGGGNTIYF
DNA: TGTGCCAGCAGCCAAGGTTTCCCGGGAGGTGGAAACACCATATATTTT

J: TRBJ2-1
size: .
D: .
V: TRBV25-1
CDR3: CASSEYVAGPPYNEQFF
DNA: TGTGCCAGCAGTGAATACGTGGCGGGCCCACCCTACAATGAGCAGTTCTTC

J: TRBJ1-2
size: .
D: TRBD1
V: TRBV5-8
CDR3: CASRDDREGYTF
DNA: TGTGCCAGCAGAGACGACAGGGAGGGCTACACCTTC

J: TRBJ2-7
size: once
D: .
V: TRBV5-4
CDR3: CASSLDYSYEQYF
DNA: TGTGCCAGCAGCTTGGACTATTCCTACGAGCAGTACTTC

J: TRBJ2-3
size: .
D: TRBD2
V: TRBV9
CDR3: CASSARLAGGSDTQYF
DNA: TGTGCCAGCAGCGCCAGACTAGCGGGAGGGTCTGATACGCAGTATTTT

J: TRBJ1-2
size: .
D: .
V: TRBV24-1
CDR3: CATSDSRQGYGYTF
DNA: TGTGCCACCAGTGATTCTAGGCAGGGTTATGGCTACACCTTC

J: TRBJ2-3
size: .
D: TRBD1
V: TRBV3-1/TRBV3-2
CDR3: CASSQDGTGTDTQYF
DNA: TGTGCCAGCAGCCAAGATGGGACAGGCACAGATACGCAGTATTTT

J: TRBJ2-2
size: .
D: TRBD1
V: TRBV27
CDR3: CASTLLSKGQGNTGELFF
DNA: TGTGCCAGCACCTTACTCAGTAAGGGACAGGGGAACACCGGGGAGCTGTTTTTT

J: TRBJ2-3
size: .
D: TRBD1
V: TRBV19
CDR3: CASSLTGTGGTDTQYF
DNA: TGTGCCAGTAGTTTAACCGGGACAGGGGGGACAGATACGCAGTATTTT

J: TRBJ2-3
size: .
D: TRBD1
V: TRBV10-2
CDR3: CASSGSRTGGTDTQYF
DNA: TGCGCCAGCAGCGGTTCTAGGACAGGGGGCACAGATACGCAGTATTTT

J: TRBJ1-1
size: .
D: TRBD1
V: TRBV30
CDR3: CAWNSQGQSVEAFF
DNA: TGTGCCTGGAATTCTCAGGGACAGTCGGTTGAAGCTTTCTTT

J: TRBJ2-2
size: .
D: TRBD2
V: TRBV9
CDR3: CASSVLDGGDTGELFF
DNA: TGTGCCAGCAGCGTCCTCGATGGGGGGGACACCGGGGAGCTGTTTTTT

J: TRBJ2-1
size: .
D: .
V: TRBV20-1
CDR3: CSATRGEQFF
DNA: TGCAGTGCTACGCGGGGTGAGCAGTTCTTC

J: TRBJ1-4
size: .
D: .
V: TRBV5-1
CDR3: CASSPSPGATNEKLFF
DNA: TGCGCCAGCAGCCCCTCTCCGGGAGCAACTAATGAAAAACTGTTTTTT

J: TRBJ1-1
size: .
D: .
V: TRBV5-5
CDR3: CASSWRWAGRNTEAFF
DNA: TGTGCCAGCAGCTGGCGATGGGCGGGGAGAAATACTGAAGCTTTCTTT

J: TRBJ2-5
size: .
D: TRBD2
V: TRBV6-5
CDR3: CASIVLAGEETQYF
DNA: TGTGCCAGCATTGTTCTAGCGGGTGAAGAGACCCAGTACTTC

J: TRBJ1-4
size: .
D: .
V: TRBV28
CDR3: CASSLRAGRDFNEKLFF
DNA: TGTGCCAGCAGTTTAAGGGCCGGCAGGGACTTCAATGAAAAACTGTTTTTT

J: TRBJ2-5
size: .
D: .
V: TRBV2
CDR3: CASSGPLETQYF
DNA: TGTGCCAGCAGTGGTCCTTTAGAGACCCAGTACTTC

J: TRBJ1-1
size: .
D: .
V: TRBV30
CDR3: CAWSGVGGMAFF
DNA: TGTGCCTGGAGTGGAGTCGGTGGTATGGCTTTCTTT

J: TRBJ2-7
size: .
D: TRBD2
V: TRBV7-2
CDR3: CASSTATSGYEQYF
DNA: TGTGCCAGCAGCACGGCGACTAGCGGCTACGAGCAGTACTTC

J: TRBJ2-7
size: .
D: .
V: TRBV5-1
CDR3: CASSFDLTYEQYF
DNA: TGCGCCAGCAGCTTCGACTTAACCTACGAGCAGTACTTC

J: TRBJ1-5
size: .
D: .
V: TRBV27
CDR3: CASSRPPSQPQHF
DNA: TGTGCCAGCAGCCGCCCCCCGAGTCAGCCCCAGCATTTT

J: TRBJ1-3
size: .
D: .
V: TRBV28
CDR3: CASGGTGNTIYF
DNA: TGTGCCAGCGGAGGAACAGGAAACACCATATATTTT

J: TRBJ1-1
size: .
D: .
V: TRBV25-1
CDR3: CASSPWRGTANTEAFF
DNA: TGTGCCAGCAGCCCGTGGAGGGGTACAGCGAACACTGAAGCTTTCTTT

J: TRBJ1-5
size: .
D: .
V: TRBV7-2
CDR3: CASSPRSSGGNQPQHF
DNA: TGTGCCAGCAGCCCGAGATCCTCAGGGGGCAATCAGCCCCAGCATTTT

J: TRBJ1-5
size: .
D: .
V: TRBV2
CDR3: CASSKTGNQPQHF
DNA: TGTGCCAGCAGTAAGACAGGCAATCAGCCCCAGCATTTT

J: TRBJ2-5
size: .
D: .
V: TRBV7-8
CDR3: CASSLYGGYQETQYF
DNA: TGTGCCAGCAGCTTATATGGAGGGTACCAAGAGACCCAGTACTTC

J: TRBJ1-1
size: .
D: .
V: TRBV29-1
CDR3: CSTGRQNTEAFF
DNA: TGCAGCACGGGGCGGCAGAACACTGAAGCTTTCTTT

J: TRBJ1-5
size: .
D: TRBD1
V: TRBV14
CDR3: CASSQDRGFPQHF
DNA: TGTGCCAGCAGCCAAGACAGGGGGTTTCCCCAGCATTTT

J: TRBJ2-2
size: .
D: .
V: TRBV7-9
CDR3: CASSSLDRTNTGELFF
DNA: TGTGCCAGCAGCTCTCTCGACAGGACGAACACCGGGGAGCTGTTTTTT

J: TRBJ1-4
size: .
D: TRBD1
V: TRBV7-2
CDR3: CASSFRTGINEKLFF
DNA: TGTGCCAGCAGCTTTCGGACAGGGATTAATGAAAAACTGTTTTTT

J: TRBJ1-2
size: .
D: .
V: TRBV6-1
CDR3: CASSEASYGYTF
DNA: TGTGCCAGCAGTGAAGCCAGCTATGGCTACACCTTC

J: TRBJ2-7
size: .
D: .
V: TRBV11-2
CDR3: CASSPLTRLGLYF
DNA: TGTGCCAGCAGCCCCCTAACCCGACTAGGTTTATACTTC

J: TRBJ1-1
size: .
D: .
V: TRBV28
CDR3: CASSTGYTEAFF
DNA: TGTGCCAGCTCTACAGGTTACACTGAAGCTTTCTTT

J: TRBJ2-3
size: .
D: .
V: TRBV27
CDR3: CASSPWGRVDTDTQYF
DNA: TGTGCCAGCAGTCCTTGGGGGCGAGTGGACACAGATACGCAGTATTTT

J: TRBJ2-1
size: .
D: TRBD2
V: TRBV3-1/TRBV3-2
CDR3: CASSQDGTSGSLFRQFF
DNA: TGTGCCAGCAGCCAAGATGGGACTAGCGGGAGTTTATTTAGGCAGTTCTTC